These 29 T cell receptor beta chains originate from one sample sequenced in a study of T-cell reconstitution after alpha-beta-depleted transplantation in children. The TCRbeta library incorporated unique molecular identifiers. TCRdb reprocessed the PCR reads via MiXCR and lists one record per CDR3 protein. The sample has approximately 150,000 distinct CDR3 sequences, 8.8% seen once. The source was PBMCs, mostly from graft donor cells, collected 180 days after TCRalphabeta/CD19-depleted stem cell transplant. These receptors originate from a female patient aged 2-10 years who had a stem cell transplant for congenital amegakaryocytic thrombocytopenia, so the T cells may come from the graft donor.

This clonotype was found a few times. The chain uses TRBV20-1 and TRBJ2-7; 12 bases are shared with TRBD1. V was clipped by 6 bases and J by 0 bases; unmatched bases: 3. The CDR3 extends over 14 amino acids. CDR1 is DFQATT and CDR2 is SNEGSKA in the germline V gene (reference sequence). DNA of the CDR3: TGCAGTGCCAGGGACAGGGGGCTCTCCTACGAGCAGTACTTC. Its translation: CSARDRGLSYEQYF.

This clonotype was picked up many times. V gene TRBV20-1 combines with J gene TRBJ1-5, with D hard to call. This CDR3 is built from 13 residues. V lost 3 bases, J lost 3 bases, and 9 bases lay in between. Germline loops: CDR1 DFQATT, CDR2 SNEGSKA (reference sequence). The chain's CDR3 is CSASAIDNQPQHF. DNA of the CDR3: TGCAGTGCTAGCGCGATTGACAATCAGCCCCAGCATTTT.

This clonotype was counted ten times or more. CDR3 loop: CASSYSALTDTQYF. The CDR3 DNA is TGTGCCAGCAGTTACTCTGCCCTAACAGATACGCAGTATTTT. The chain recombines TRBV6-5 with TRBJ2-3, with no clear D. The V gene's germline CDR1 is MNHEY and CDR2 SVGAGI. The V end lost 0 bases, the J end lost 3 bases, and 7 bases lay between the germline ends. CDR3 length equals 14 residues.

This clonotype was observed many times. The chain carries TRBV28 and TRBJ2-7; no clear D gene. The CDR3 sequence is 14 residues long. CDR1 is MDHEN and CDR2 is SYDVKM in the germline V gene. Trimming pared 5 bases from V and 4 bases from J, leaving 15 bases between. The CDR3 loop reads CASSLPGRRYEQYF. In DNA, the CDR3 is TGTGCCAGCAGTCTTCCCGGACGAAGGTACGAGCAGTACTTC. The whole variable domain, remainder taken from reference TRBV28 and TRBJ2-7, is DVKVTQSSRYLVKRTGEKVFLECVQDMDHENMFWYRQDPGLGLRLIYFSYDVKMKEKGDIPEGYSVSREKKERFSLILESASTNQTSMYLCASSLPGRRYEQYFGPGTRLTVT.

The sample holds a few counts of this clonotype. V gene TRBV6-1 combines with J gene TRBJ2-3; 12 bases align to TRBD2. The CDR3 runs 18 residues. After removal of 6 bases from V and 0 bases from J, the junction contained 10 bases not matched to a gene. From germline, CDR1 is MNHNS and CDR2 SASEGT. CDR3 DNA: TGTGCCAGCAGCAAACTAGCGGGGGGTGGCCGGAGCACAGATACGCAGTATTTT. It yields the protein CASSKLAGGGRSTDTQYF.

This clonotype was seen ten or more times. This rearrangement joins TRBV5-1 to TRBJ1-3; D not resolved. Germline CDR1 and CDR2: SGHRS and YFSETQ. V lost 0 bases, J lost 5 bases, and 9 bases lay in between. The CDR3 loop spans 14 amino acids. The CDR3 DNA is TGCGCCAGCAGCTTGGAGCAGCAACGAAACACCATATATTTT. This sequence encodes CASSLEQQRNTIYF.

This clonotype was seen repeatedly, ten times or more. J is TRBJ2-2 and V is TRBV28; tentatively, D is TRBD1 (6 bases). This CDR3 has 15 amino acids. Germline loops: CDR1 MDHEN, CDR2 SYDVKM. The V gene lost 6 bases and the J gene lost 7 bases, with 18 bases spanning the gap. The CDR3 loop reads CASSWSGERVGELFF. The CDR3 DNA sequence: TGTGCCAGCAGCTGGTCAGGGGAAAGGGTCGGGGAGCTGTTTTTT.

This clonotype was observed at least ten times. This chain connects TRBV6-5 to TRBJ1-5; D ambiguous. Germline-derived CDR1 and CDR2 are MNHEY and SVGAGI. This CDR3 comprises 14 residues. Deletions cut 0 bases from V and 4 bases from J, with 7 bases between. The CDR3 spells CASSYSNGNQPQHF. The DNA for the CDR3 is TGTGCCAGCAGTTACTCGAACGGGAATCAGCCCCAGCATTTT.

The sample holds many counts of this clonotype. The rearrangement joins TRBV5-1 to TRBJ2-3; D is possibly TRBD1 (5 bases). The CDR3 runs to 15 residues. V was cut by 0 bases and J by 6 bases, with 14 bases left in between. Germline CDR1 SGHRS, CDR2 YFSETQ. This CDR3 is CASSLAQRKGDTQYF. Here the CDR3 DNA reads TGCGCCAGCAGCTTGGCACAGCGAAAGGGGGATACGCAGTATTTT.

There are many counts of this clonotype. The J gene is TRBJ1-3, the V gene TRBV7-8, with D unresolved. The V gene's germline CDR1 is SGHVS and CDR2 FQNEAQ. V shed 2 bases and J shed 0 bases, with 2 bases lying between them. CDR3 length equals 13 residues. The CDR3 reads CASSLHSGNTIYF. The CDR3 bases are TGTGCCAGCAGCTTACACTCTGGAAACACCATATATTTT. The full variable domain, rest sourced from reference TRBV7-8 and TRBJ1-3, is GAGVSQSPRYKVAKRGQDVALRCDPISGHVSLFWYQQALGQGPEFLTYFQNEAQLDKSGLPSDRFFAERPEGSVSTLKIQRTQQEDSAVYLCASSLHSGNTIYFGEGSWLTVV.

This clonotype was counted ten times or more. V gene TRBV5-6 combines with J gene TRBJ1-2; the D is unclear. Germline V gene data show CDR1 as SGHDT and CDR2 as YYEEEE. The germline V and J ends were trimmed by 0 bases and 2 bases, with 5 bases remaining between them. The CDR3 has 13 amino acids. CDR3 DNA: TGTGCCAGCAGCTTGGGACCCAACTATGGCTACACCTTC. This gives the protein CASSLGPNYGYTF.

This clonotype was observed at least ten times. The chain recombines TRBV15 with TRBJ2-5; D unresolved. The CDR3 has 16 residues. CDR1 is LNHNV, CDR2 YYDKDF, per germline (reference sequence). Trimming cost V 1 base and J 3 bases, with 15 bases left between them. The CDR3 DNA is TGTGCCACCAGCAGAGGTATGGAGTGGATGGAAGAGACCCAGTACTTC. The encoded protein is CATSRGMEWMEETQYF. The whole variable domain, filled in from reference TRBV15 and TRBJ2-5, reads DAMVIQNPRYQVTQFGKPVTLSCSQTLNHNVMYWYQQKSSQAPKLLFHYYDKDFNNEADTPDNFQSRRPNTSFCFLDIRSPGLGDTAMYLCATSRGMEWMEETQYFGPGTRLLVL.

This clonotype showed up many times. V usage is TRBV14 and J usage is TRBJ2-7; TRBD1 is a possible D gene (6 bases). The germline V gene has CDR1 SGHDN and CDR2 FVKESK. Between the trimmed V and J ends, which lost 2 bases and 3 bases, there was a span of 17 bases. The CDR3 runs 16 residues. The DNA of the CDR3 is TGTGCCAGCAGCCAACTAACAGGGTTGGGGTACTACGAGCAGTACTTC. Translating gives CASSQLTGLGYYEQYF.

This chain links TRBV28 with TRBJ2-7, with D perhaps matching TRBD1 or TRBD2 (6 bases each). Germline values: CDR1 MDHEN, CDR2 SYDVKM. The CDR3 covers 15 residues. Trimming took 3 bases from V and 7 from J, leaving 19 bases between them. The CDR3 sequence: CASSFTGHRGIEQYF. In nucleotides, the CDR3 is TGTGCCAGCAGTTTTACGGGACACCGGGGGATAGAGCAGTACTTC.

The chain couples TRBV5-5 to TRBJ1-5; a weak D match, TRBD1 (5 bases). Germline lookup yields CDR1 SGHKS and CDR2 YYEKEE (reference sequence). The CDR3 totals 14 residues. Deletions cut 0 bases from V and 2 bases from J, with 6 bases between. As DNA, the CDR3 is TGTGCCAGCAGCTTGGGCAGGGGCAATCAGCCCCAGCATTTT. Amino acids: CASSLGRGNQPQHF.

This clonotype was observed at least ten times. The chain is built from TRBV5-8 and TRBJ2-3; a possible D gene is TRBD1 (6 bases). V was pared by 4 bases and J by 6 bases, with 12 bases between. This CDR3 spans 13 amino acids. The V gene's germline CDR1 is SGHTS and CDR2 YDEGEE. The CDR3 nucleotides read TGTGCCAGCAGCATTCCAGGGGCGGATACGCAGTATTTT. Its protein product is CASSIPGADTQYF.

This clonotype was detected many times. The V and J genes are TRBV20-1 and TRBJ2-2; 9 nucleotides line up with TRBD1. The CDR3 loop spans 14 amino acids. The V gene end was trimmed by 5 bases and the J gene end by 7 bases; junction bases not matched to a gene: 8. Germline-derived CDR1 and CDR2 are DFQATT and SNEGSKA (reference sequence). This CDR3 reads CSARATGGFGELFF. The DNA of the CDR3 is TGCAGTGCTCGAGCGACAGGGGGATTCGGGGAGCTGTTTTTT.

Ten or more counts support this clonotype. As DNA, the CDR3 is TGCGCCAGCGGGACAGGGGTGAATGAGCAGTTCTTC. This encodes CASGTGVNEQFF. V and J are TRBV5-1 and TRBJ2-1; 10 bases map to TRBD1. CDR1 and CDR2 (germline): SGHRS, YFSETQ. J lost 7 bases, V lost 7 bases, and 2 bases had no gene match. The CDR3 extends over 12 amino acids.

This clonotype has only a few counts. The CDR3 loop reads CASSQEGIPVETQYF. The CDR3 nucleotides read TGCGCCAGCAGCCAAGAAGGCATTCCGGTAGAGACCCAGTACTTC. This chain uses TRBV4-1 with TRBJ2-5; no clear D. The CDR3 is made up of 15 amino acids. Trimming cost V 0 bases and J 4 bases, with 12 bases left between them. From germline, CDR1 is MGHRA and CDR2 YSYEKL.

This clonotype was recorded a few times. This rearrangement joins TRBV6-1 to TRBJ2-7, with no clear D. Trimming took 4 bases from V and 3 from J, leaving 10 bases between them. The CDR3 totals 13 residues. Germline V lookup: CDR1 MNHNS, CDR2 SASEGT. The CDR3 DNA reads as TGTGCCAGCAGTGTTCAGGAGAGCTACGAGCAGTACTTC. It is translated as CASSVQESYEQYF.

This clonotype was counted many times. The gene calls are TRBV7-2 and TRBJ1-4; D is unresolved. The CDR3 runs 15 residues. The V gene lost 2 bases and the J gene lost 1 base, with 8 bases spanning the gap. From germline, CDR1 is SGHTA and CDR2 FQGNSA. The CDR3 DNA is TGTGCCAGCAGCTTAAGGCGGCAAACTAATGAAAAACTGTTTTTT. This sequence encodes CASSLRRQTNEKLFF.

This clonotype was observed many times. The chain links TRBV10-3 to TRBJ1-2; D possibly corresponds to TRBD1 (6 bases). Trimming cost V 7 bases and J 2 bases, with 8 bases left between them. CDR1 and CDR2 from the germline V gene are ENHRY and SYGVKD. This CDR3 is 12 amino acids long. CDR3 in amino acids: CAIKGGNYGYTF. The CDR3 DNA reads as TGTGCCATCAAGGGGGGGAACTATGGCTACACCTTC.

This clonotype was seen at least ten times. The chain carries TRBV29-1 and TRBJ1-3; no clear D. Germline loops: CDR1 SQVTM, CDR2 ANQGSEA. V lost 6 bases, J lost 4 bases, and 10 bases lay in between. The CDR3 covers 12 residues. CDR3 in DNA: TGCAGCGTCATGGACGAGGGAAACACCATATATTTT. Amino acids: CSVMDEGNTIYF.

This clonotype was seen ten or more times. The V and J genes are TRBV20-1 and TRBJ2-7; no firm D call. Trimming left V 0 bases short and J 3 bases short, with 12 bases between. CDR1 and CDR2 from the germline V gene are DFQATT and SNEGSKA (reference sequence). This CDR3 comprises 14 residues. DNA of the CDR3: TGCAGTGCTAGAGATCCATGGCAGAACTACGAGCAGTACTTC. Its protein product is CSARDPWQNYEQYF.

V gene TRBV28 combines with J gene TRBJ2-7; a possible D gene is TRBD1 (9 bases). V shed 5 bases and J shed 3 bases, with 20 bases lying between them. Germline V CDR1 and CDR2: MDHEN, SYDVKM. This CDR3 contains 16 residues. This chain's CDR3 is CASSPPGGTGYYEQYF. DNA for the CDR3: TGTGCCAGCAGTCCCCCGGGAGGGACAGGGTACTACGAGCAGTACTTC.

This clonotype was seen more than once but under ten times. CDR3 DNA sequence: TGTGCCAGCAGTAAGACCTACAATGAGCAGTTCTTC. Its protein product is CASSKTYNEQFF. The rearrangement joins TRBV6-2 or TRBV6-3 to TRBJ2-1; no firm D call. Trimming shortened V by 5 bases and J by 2 bases, and 4 bases separated the two germline ends. The CDR3 loop spans 12 amino acids. CDR1 and CDR2 from the germline V gene are MNHEY and SVGEGT.

At least ten counts were recorded for this clonotype. The chain is built from TRBV29-1 and TRBJ2-7, with D possibly being TRBD1 or TRBD2 (5 bases each). This CDR3 region has 13 residues. V lost 4 bases and J lost 4, with 14 bases in between. Germline CDR1 SQVTM, CDR2 ANQGSEA. CDR3 coding DNA: TGCAGCGTTGCGCCGGGACCGATATACGAGCAGTACTTC. It codes for CSVAPGPIYEQYF.

The V call is TRBV29-1, the J call TRBJ1-3, with unresolved D. This CDR3 spans 11 amino acids. Germline CDR1 is SQVTM and CDR2 is ANQGSEA. The V end lost 4 bases, the J end lost 12 bases, and 13 bases lay between the germline ends. Here the CDR3 DNA reads TGCAGCGTTGGAGTCTCCCCCGGCATATATTTT. Its translation: CSVGVSPGIYF.

To note about this clonotype: This may stem from a read error, because a much larger clone lies one nucleotide away. The genes are TRBV5-6 and TRBJ2-7, with D possibly TRBD2 on 6 matching bases. Trimming removed 2 bases at V and 7 bases at J, with 10 bases between. The CDR3 runs 12 residues. Germline V gene data show CDR1 as SGHDT and CDR2 as YYEEEE. DNA of the CDR3: TGTGCCAGCAGCTTCGGGACTCGAGAGCAGTACTTC. It encodes CASSFGTREQYF.